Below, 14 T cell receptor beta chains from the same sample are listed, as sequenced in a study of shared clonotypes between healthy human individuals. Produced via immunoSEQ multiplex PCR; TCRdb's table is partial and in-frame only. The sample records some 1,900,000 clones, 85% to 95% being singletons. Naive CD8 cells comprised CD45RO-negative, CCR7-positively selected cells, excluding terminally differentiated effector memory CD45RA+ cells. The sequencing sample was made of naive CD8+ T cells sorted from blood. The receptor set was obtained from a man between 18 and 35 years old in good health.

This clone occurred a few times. Written as DNA, the CDR3 is TGTGCCAGCAGTTTCGGTCCACTCACTGAAGCTTTCTTT. Amino acids: CASSFGPLTEAFF. The gene calls are TRBV27 and TRBJ1-1; no clear D. Germline V CDR1 and CDR2: MNHEY, SMNVEV (reference sequence). Between the trimmed V and J ends, which lost 3 bases and 4 bases, there was a span of 9 bases. CDR3 length: 13 amino acids.

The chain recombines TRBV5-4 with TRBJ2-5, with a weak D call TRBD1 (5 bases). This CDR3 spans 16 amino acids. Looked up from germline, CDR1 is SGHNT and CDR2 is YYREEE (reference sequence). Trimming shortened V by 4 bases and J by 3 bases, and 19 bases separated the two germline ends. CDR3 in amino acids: CASSLPGGGAEETQYF. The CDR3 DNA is TGTGCCAGCAGCCTGCCGGGCGGTGGGGCAGAAGAGACCCAGTACTTC.

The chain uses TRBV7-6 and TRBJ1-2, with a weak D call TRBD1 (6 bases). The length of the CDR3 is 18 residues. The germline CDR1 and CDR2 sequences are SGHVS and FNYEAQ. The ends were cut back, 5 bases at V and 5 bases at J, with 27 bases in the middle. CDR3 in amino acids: CASSPHIDRFPPSYGYTF. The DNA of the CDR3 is TGTGCCAGCAGCCCCCATATCGACAGGTTCCCTCCTTCTTATGGCTACACCTTC.

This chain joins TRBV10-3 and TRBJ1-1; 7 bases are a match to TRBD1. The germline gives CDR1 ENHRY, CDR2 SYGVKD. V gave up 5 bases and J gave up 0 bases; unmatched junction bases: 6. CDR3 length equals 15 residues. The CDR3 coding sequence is TGTGCCATCAGTCCCGGGACAGAAATGAACACTGAAGCTTTCTTT. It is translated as CAISPGTEMNTEAFF.

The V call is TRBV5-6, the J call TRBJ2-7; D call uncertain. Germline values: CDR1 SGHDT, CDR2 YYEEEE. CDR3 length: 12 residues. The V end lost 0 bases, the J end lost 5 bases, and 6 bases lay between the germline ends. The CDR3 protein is CASSLEGHEQYF. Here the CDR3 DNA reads TGTGCCAGCAGCTTGGAGGGCCACGAGCAGTACTTC.

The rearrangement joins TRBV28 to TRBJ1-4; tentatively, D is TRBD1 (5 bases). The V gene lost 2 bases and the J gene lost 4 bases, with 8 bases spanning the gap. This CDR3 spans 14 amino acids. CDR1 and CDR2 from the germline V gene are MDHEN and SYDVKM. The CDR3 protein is CASSLQGLNEKLFF. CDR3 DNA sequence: TGTGCCAGCAGTTTACAGGGTCTTAATGAAAAACTGTTTTTT.

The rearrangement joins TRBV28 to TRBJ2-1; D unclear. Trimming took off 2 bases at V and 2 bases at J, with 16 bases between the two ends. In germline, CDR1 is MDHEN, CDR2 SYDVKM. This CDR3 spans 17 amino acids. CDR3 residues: CASSLVLQLSTYNEQFF. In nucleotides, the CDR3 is TGTGCCAGCAGTTTAGTCCTACAACTCTCTACCTACAATGAGCAGTTCTTC.

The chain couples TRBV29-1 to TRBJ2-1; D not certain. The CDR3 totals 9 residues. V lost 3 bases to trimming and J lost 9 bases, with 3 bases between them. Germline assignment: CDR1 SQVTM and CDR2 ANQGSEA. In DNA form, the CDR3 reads TGCAGCGTTGACGGTGAGCAGTTCTTC. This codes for CSVDGEQFF.

CDR3 region: CASSPQGGGATNEKLFF. CDR3 nucleotide sequence: TGTGCCAGCTCACCACAGGGTGGGGGAGCAACTAATGAAAAACTGTTTTTT. The chain carries TRBV18 and TRBJ1-4; D perhaps matches TRBD1 (5 bases). With 1 base removed from V and 0 bases from J, the gap between germline ends came to 12 bases. The V gene's germline CDR1 is KGHSH and CDR2 LQKENI. The CDR3 has 17 residues. The whole variable domain, filled in from reference TRBV18 and TRBJ1-4, reads NAGVMQNPRHLVRRRGQEARLRCSPMKGHSHVYWYRQLPEEGLKFMVYLQKENIIDESGMPKERFSAEFPKEGPSILRIQQVVRGDSAAYFCASSPQGGGATNEKLFFGSGTQLSVL.

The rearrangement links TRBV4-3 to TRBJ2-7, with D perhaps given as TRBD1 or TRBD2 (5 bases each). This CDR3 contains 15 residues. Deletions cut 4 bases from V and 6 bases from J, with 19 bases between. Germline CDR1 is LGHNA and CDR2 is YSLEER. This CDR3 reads CASSPIPGSGPEQYF. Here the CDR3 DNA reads TGCGCCAGCAGCCCAATTCCGGGCTCGGGGCCCGAGCAGTACTTC.

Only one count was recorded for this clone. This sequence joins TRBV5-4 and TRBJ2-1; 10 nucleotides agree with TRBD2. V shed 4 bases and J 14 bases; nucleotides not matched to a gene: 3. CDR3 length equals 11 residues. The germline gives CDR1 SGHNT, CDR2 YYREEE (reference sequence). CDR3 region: CASSPGTSEFF. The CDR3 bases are TGTGCCAGCAGCCCCGGGACTAGCGAGTTCTTC.

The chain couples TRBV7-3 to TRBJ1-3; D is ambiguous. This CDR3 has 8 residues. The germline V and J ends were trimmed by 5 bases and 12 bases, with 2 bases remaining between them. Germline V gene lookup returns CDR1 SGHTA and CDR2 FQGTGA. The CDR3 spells CASSVIYF. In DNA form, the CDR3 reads TGTGCCAGCAGCGTCATATATTTT.

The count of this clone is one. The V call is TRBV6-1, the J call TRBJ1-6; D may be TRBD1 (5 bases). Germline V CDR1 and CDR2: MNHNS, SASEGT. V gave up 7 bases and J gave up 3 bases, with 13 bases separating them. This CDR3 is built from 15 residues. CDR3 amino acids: CASNTQTDYNSPLHF. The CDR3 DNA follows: TGTGCCAGCAATACCCAGACAGACTATAATTCACCCCTCCACTTT.

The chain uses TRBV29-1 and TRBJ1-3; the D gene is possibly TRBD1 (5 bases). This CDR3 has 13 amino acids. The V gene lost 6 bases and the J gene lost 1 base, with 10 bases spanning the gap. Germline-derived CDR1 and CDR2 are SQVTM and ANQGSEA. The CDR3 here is CSVEQVSGNTIYF. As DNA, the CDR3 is TGCAGCGTCGAACAGGTTTCTGGAAACACCATATATTTT.